One sample yielded the 14 T cell receptor beta chains listed below, sequenced in a study of T cell clones after liver transplantation. Generated by immunoSEQ multiplex PCR, the TCRdb table keeps only in-frame clones and is missing some. Here the sample spans around 51,000 clones, 70% to 90% being singletons. Material: CD8+ T cells from blood, obtained 12 months after liver transplant. The receptors derive from a human patient who received a liver transplant. Some T cells may arise from the graft donor.

The chain combines TRBV4-3 with TRBJ1-1, with 9 bases lining up with TRBD1. The ends lost 3 bases at V and 1 base at J; junction bases unmatched: 3. The CDR3 runs 15 residues. Germline assignment: CDR1 LGHNA and CDR2 YSLEER. The CDR3: CASSHMGQGNTEAFF. The CDR3 DNA sequence: TGCGCCAGCAGCCACATGGGACAGGGGAACACTGAAGCTTTCTTT.

The chain has TRBV30 and TRBJ2-5; 7 bases align to TRBD2. Germline CDR1 GTSNPN, CDR2 SVGIG (reference sequence). Germline trimming cut 3 bases from V and 3 bases from J; bases unmatched to any gene: 10. The CDR3 is made up of 15 amino acids. The CDR3 here is CAWSPRSGMEETQYF. The CDR3 nucleotides are TGTGCCTGGAGCCCGAGGAGCGGGATGGAAGAGACCCAGTACTTC.

The V gene is TRBV19, the J gene TRBJ1-5; TRBD1 matches at 10 bases. V was clipped by 7 bases and J by 6 bases; unmatched bases: 9. From germline, CDR1 is LNHDA and CDR2 SQIVND (reference sequence). The CDR3 spans 15 residues. CDR3 amino acids: CASTPVGQGGQPQHF. In DNA form, the CDR3 reads TGTGCCAGTACCCCAGTAGGACAGGGGGGTCAGCCCCAGCATTTT.

J is TRBJ2-3 and V is TRBV6-6; 7 bases fit TRBD2. V lost 6 bases to trimming and J lost 3 bases; unmatched junction nucleotides: 9. The CDR3 length is 15 residues. Germline CDR1 MNHNY, CDR2 SVGAGI (reference sequence). The CDR3 loop is CASRPGGGITDTQYF. In DNA form, the CDR3 reads TGTGCCAGCAGGCCGGGGGGTGGAATAACAGATACGCAGTATTTT.

J is TRBJ2-1 and V is TRBV19; 14 bases match TRBD2. V shed 3 bases and J 4 bases; nucleotides not matched to a gene: 2. The CDR3 loop spans 16 amino acids. CDR1 LNHDA and CDR2 SQIVND come from the germline V gene (reference sequence). In DNA form, the CDR3 reads TGTGCCAGTAGTATCGGACTAGCGGGGGGATACAATGAGCAGTTCTTC. This translates into CASSIGLAGGYNEQFF.

This chain uses TRBV9 with TRBJ1-1; D not certain. CDR3 length equals 14 residues. Germline V gives CDR1 SGDLS, CDR2 YYNGEE. The V end was cut by 0 bases, the J end by 0 bases, with 6 bases between. CDR3 DNA: TGTGCCAGCAGCGTAGGTTCCATGAACACTGAAGCTTTCTTT. It codes for CASSVGSMNTEAFF. The variable domain in full, with the rest retrieved from reference TRBV9 and TRBJ1-1, is DSGVTQTPKHLITATGQRVTLRCSPRSGDLSVYWYQQSLDQGLQFLIQYYNGEERAKGNILERFSAQQFPDLHSELNLSSLELGDSALYFCASSVGSMNTEAFFGQGTRLTVV.

The rearrangement links TRBV5-5 to TRBJ2-1, with TRBD1 matching over 8 bases. The V segment lost 5 bases and the J segment 4 bases; nucleotides outside the gene matches: 11. This CDR3 is built from 16 residues. Germline values: CDR1 SGHKS, CDR2 YYEKEE (reference sequence). CDR3 residues: CASSSIDRGTYNEQFF. The CDR3 DNA sequence: TGTGCCAGCAGTTCCATTGACAGGGGTACTTACAATGAGCAGTTCTTC.

This clone was detected only a few times. The CDR3 DNA sequence: TGTGCCAGCAGGCGGACAGGGGAAGGCGGGCCCCAGCATTTT. Translated: CASRRTGEGGPQHF. The chain combines TRBV6-5 with TRBJ1-5; the match to TRBD1 covers 9 bases. Per the germline V gene, CDR1 is MNHEY and CDR2 is SVGAGI. With V trimmed by 6 bases and J by 9 bases, 9 bases remained unmatched. CDR3 length: 14 residues.

This chain joins TRBV27 and TRBJ1-1, with 7 bases that match TRBD1. CDR1 and CDR2 from the germline V gene are MNHEY and SMNVEV (reference sequence). V shed 6 bases, J shed 5 bases, and the junction held 9 bases outside the gene matches. The CDR3 is made up of 14 amino acids. CDR3 loop: CASSYRGEGTEAFF. The CDR3 nucleotides read TGTGCCAGCAGCTACAGGGGTGAAGGGACTGAAGCTTTCTTT.

This CDR3 reads CASSPVGGWSYEQYF. The CDR3 DNA follows: TGTGCCAGCAGCCCAGTCGGGGGTTGGTCCTACGAGCAGTACTTC. V usage is TRBV7-6 and J usage is TRBJ2-7; tentatively, D is TRBD2 (6 bases). Germline V gene data show CDR1 as SGHVS and CDR2 as FNYEAQ. The germline V and J ends were trimmed by 5 bases and 1 base, with 15 bases remaining between them. This CDR3 is 15 amino acids long.

The V gene is TRBV19, the J gene TRBJ1-5, with D hard to call. Germline CDR1 is LNHDA and CDR2 is SQIVND (reference sequence). Trimming removed 4 bases from V and 0 bases from J, with 16 bases in between. This CDR3 contains 17 residues. The CDR3 protein is CASSSDVLTYSNQPQHF. CDR3 sequence (DNA): TGTGCCAGTAGTAGTGACGTCCTTACCTATAGCAATCAGCCCCAGCATTTT.

The gene calls are TRBV7-3 and TRBJ2-1, with unresolved D. Germline lookup yields CDR1 SGHTA and CDR2 FQGTGA. CDR3 length equals 14 residues. The V and J ends lost 5 bases and 4 bases respectively, with 12 bases between them. The CDR3 region is CASSRNGGYNEQFF. For the CDR3, the DNA is TGTGCCAGCAGCCGAAACGGCGGTTACAATGAGCAGTTCTTC.

This chain links TRBV6-1 with TRBJ2-7; D not certain. The CDR3 spans 15 residues. V lost 0 bases and J lost 2, with 11 bases in between. CDR1 and CDR2 from the germline V gene are MNHNS and SASEGT. As DNA, the CDR3 is TGTGCCAGCAGTGAAGCAGGGAAGCTTACCTACGAGCAGTACTTC. The encoded protein is CASSEAGKLTYEQYF.

Note on this clone: Other DNA sequences of this sample code for an identical CDR3. The rearrangement uses TRBV25-1 and TRBJ2-1; TRBD2 might be the D (6 bases). The CDR3 covers 14 residues. The germline V gene encodes CDR1 MGHDK and CDR2 SYGVNS. Trimming left V 6 bases short and J 2 bases short, with 11 bases between. CDR3 loop: CASRGLSPYNEQFF. The CDR3 coding sequence is TGTGCCAGCAGGGGACTCTCCCCCTACAATGAGCAGTTCTTC.